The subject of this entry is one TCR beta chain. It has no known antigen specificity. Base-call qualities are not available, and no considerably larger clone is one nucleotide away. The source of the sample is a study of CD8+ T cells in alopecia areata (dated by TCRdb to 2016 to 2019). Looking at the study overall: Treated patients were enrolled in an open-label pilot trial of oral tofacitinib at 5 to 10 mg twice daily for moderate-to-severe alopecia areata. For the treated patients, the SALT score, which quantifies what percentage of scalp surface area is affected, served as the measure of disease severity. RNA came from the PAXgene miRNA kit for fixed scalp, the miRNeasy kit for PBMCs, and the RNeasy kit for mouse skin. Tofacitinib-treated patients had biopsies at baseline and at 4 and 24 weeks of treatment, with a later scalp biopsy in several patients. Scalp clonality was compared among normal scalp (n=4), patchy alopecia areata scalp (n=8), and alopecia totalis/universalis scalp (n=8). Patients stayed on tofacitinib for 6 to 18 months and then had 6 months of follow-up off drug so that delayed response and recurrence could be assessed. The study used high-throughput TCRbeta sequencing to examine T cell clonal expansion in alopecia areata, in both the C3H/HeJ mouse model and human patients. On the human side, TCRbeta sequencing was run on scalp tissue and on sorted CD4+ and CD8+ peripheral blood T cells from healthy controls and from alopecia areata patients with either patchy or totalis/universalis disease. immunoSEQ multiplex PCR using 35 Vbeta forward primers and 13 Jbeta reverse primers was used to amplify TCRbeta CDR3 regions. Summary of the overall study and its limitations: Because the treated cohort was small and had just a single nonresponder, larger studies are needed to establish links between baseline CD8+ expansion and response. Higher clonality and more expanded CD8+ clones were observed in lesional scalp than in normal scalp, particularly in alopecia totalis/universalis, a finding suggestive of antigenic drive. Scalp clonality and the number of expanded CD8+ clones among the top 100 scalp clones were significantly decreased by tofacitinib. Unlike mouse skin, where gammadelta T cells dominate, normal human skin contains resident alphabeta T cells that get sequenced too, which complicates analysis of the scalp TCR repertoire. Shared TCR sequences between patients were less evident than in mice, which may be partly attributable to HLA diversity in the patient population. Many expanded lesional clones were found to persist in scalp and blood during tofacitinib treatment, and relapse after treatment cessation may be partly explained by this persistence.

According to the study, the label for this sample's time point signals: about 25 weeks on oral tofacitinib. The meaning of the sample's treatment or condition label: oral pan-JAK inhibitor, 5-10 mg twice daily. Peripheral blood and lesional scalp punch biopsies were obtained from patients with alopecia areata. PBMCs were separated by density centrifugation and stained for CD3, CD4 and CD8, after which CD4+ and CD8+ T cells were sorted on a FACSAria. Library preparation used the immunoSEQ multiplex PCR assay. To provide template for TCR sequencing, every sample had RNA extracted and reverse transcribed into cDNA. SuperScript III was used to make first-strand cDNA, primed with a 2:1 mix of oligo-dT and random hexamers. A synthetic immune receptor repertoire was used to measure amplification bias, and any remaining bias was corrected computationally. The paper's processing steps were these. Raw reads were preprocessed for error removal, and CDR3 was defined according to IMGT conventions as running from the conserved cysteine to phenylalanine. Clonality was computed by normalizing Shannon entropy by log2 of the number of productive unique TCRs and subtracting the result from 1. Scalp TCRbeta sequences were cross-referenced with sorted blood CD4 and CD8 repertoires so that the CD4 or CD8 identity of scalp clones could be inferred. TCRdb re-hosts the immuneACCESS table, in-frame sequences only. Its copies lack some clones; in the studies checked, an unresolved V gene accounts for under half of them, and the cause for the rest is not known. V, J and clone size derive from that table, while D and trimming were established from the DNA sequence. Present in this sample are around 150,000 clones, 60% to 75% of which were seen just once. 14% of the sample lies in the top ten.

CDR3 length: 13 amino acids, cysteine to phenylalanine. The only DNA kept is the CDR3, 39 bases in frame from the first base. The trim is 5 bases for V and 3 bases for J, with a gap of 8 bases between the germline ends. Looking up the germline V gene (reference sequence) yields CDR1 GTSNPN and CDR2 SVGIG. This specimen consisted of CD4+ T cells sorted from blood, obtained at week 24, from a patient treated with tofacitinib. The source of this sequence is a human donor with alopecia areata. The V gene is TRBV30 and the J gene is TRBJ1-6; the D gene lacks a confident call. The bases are TGTGCCTGGGGCCAGAACTATAATTCACCCCTCCACTTT. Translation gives CAWGQNYNSPLHF.